This entry describes one TCR beta chain. Its antigen is unidentified. The sample is drawn from a study of CD8+ T cells in alopecia areata. Study findings and constraints: Persistence in scalp and blood during tofacitinib was observed for many expanded lesional clones.

Germline V gene data show CDR1 as SNHLY and CDR2 as FYNNEI. The CDR3 runs 14 residues. Trimming took off 6 bases at V and 6 bases at J, with 17 bases between the two ends. Treatment: oral pan-JAK inhibitor, 5-10 mg twice daily. In each case, RNA was isolated and then reverse transcribed into cDNA as the sequencing template. Here immunoSEQ multiplex PCR was the method, and the copy in TCRdb shows in-frame clones only, minus some. Here the sample spans 150,000 to 200,000 clones, roughly 53% being singletons. Sequencing was performed on CD8+ T cells sorted from blood, taken at week 24, from a patient treated with tofacitinib. The V gene is TRBV2, the J gene TRBJ1-1; tentatively, D is TRBD1 (6 bases). This receptor was taken from a human donor with alopecia areata. CDR3 in DNA: TGTGCCAGCAGCGACCGAGGGGGGGCCGCTGAAGCTTTCTTT. Translated: CASSDRGGAAEAFF.